This T cell receptor beta chain was retrieved from a study of T cell changes during pregnancy in multiple sclerosis. This CDR3 comprises 16 residues. The trim removed 3 bases at V and 6 bases at J, leaving 13 bases unmatched. CDR1 is SGHTA and CDR2 is FQGNSA in the germline V gene. The data were produced by immunoSEQ multiplex PCR, yet TCRdb's version contains in-frame clones alone and is incomplete. The sample has over 50,000 clones, around 90% seen once; the top ten hold 1.5% to 2%. This chain links TRBV7-2 with TRBJ1-2; 7 nucleotides align to TRBD1. This clonotype originated in a female donor with multiple sclerosis, enrolled in a pregnancy study. This specimen consisted of peripheral blood, obtained in the first trimester of pregnancy. The CDR3, as DNA: TGTGCCAGCAGCTTCTACCGACAGGGAGGAGTGAATGGCTACACCTTC. It translates to CASSFYRQGGVNGYTF.